This T cell receptor beta chain was profiled in a study of shared clonotypes between healthy human individuals (TCRdb year 2020). In the study overall: The cohort comprised a couple of women and a few men aged 18 to 49 years. The study deeply sequenced blood TCR repertoires of about 5 healthy adults to estimate repertoire size and the extent of clonotype sharing between individuals. Per donor, leukapheresis produced somewhere between about 0.85 and 8.9 billion PBMCs. For each donor, CD4 naive and CD4 memory were each run on three plates, CD8 naive on two plates, and CD8 memory on one plate. Libraries were prepared and TCR repertoires were sequenced by different laboratories using diverse techniques, in order to increase sequencing depth and limit assay-specific biases.

About this clone itself: The antigen this receptor binds is unknown. Within one base of it there is no much larger clone, and no base qualities were kept.

CD8 naive samples were obtained by positive selection for CCR7 among CD45RO-negative cells, yielding a CD45RA+CCR7+ population from which TemRA cells were excluded. The donors were healthy, HIV-negative adults with no recently reported acute infections or vaccinations. Every donor was a Caucasian adult living in Nashville, Tennessee, USA. After blood collection by leukapheresis, PBMCs were isolated using Ficoll-Histopaque density gradient centrifugation and then cryopreserved in the vapor phase of liquid nitrogen. Purity and quantity of every magnetically sorted T cell population were checked by analytical flow cytometry. Genomic DNA was isolated from each sorted fraction and quantified by UV absorbance on a Nanodrop 2000c. The research as a whole found: Larger estimated clonotype richness was generally found for naive subsets than for memory subsets. About 5% of naive CD4, 3.5% of naive CD8, about 2.5% of memory CD4, and over 0.35% of memory CD8 clonotypes were shared across a few donors. Compared with non-shared clonotypes, the clonotypes found in all four sorted-subset donors had higher generation probabilities. Because the study included only a small number of donors, the genetic and exposure-history diversity represented was limited. Pairwise subsampling indicated that sequencing depth was expected to affect the degree of clonotype sharing among donors. Incomplete sequencing was indicated by rarefaction of sorted-subset datasets, despite the large sequencing depth. Sampling was restricted to blood, and TCR repertoires in tissues likely differ from the TCR repertoires found in blood.

The germline V gene yields SGHDT for CDR1 and YYEEEE for CDR2. Trimming costs V 3 bases and J 5 bases, and their ends lie 8 bases apart. Counted from cysteine to phenylalanine, this CDR3 has 12 amino acids. Here the CDR3 DNA is all that survives: 36 bases in frame from base 1. TCR CDR3 regions were amplified from genomic DNA by multiplex PCR using the deep immunoSEQ assay. Extracted genomic DNA from each cell subset was spread evenly across all wells of several immunoSEQ 96-well plates, with each plate serving as a replicate. For sorted subsets, approximately 200 ng of genomic DNA, equivalent to 30,000 or so T cell genomes, went into each replicate PCR. The purified libraries were quantified using a Qubit 3.0 fluorometer, sized with a Bioanalyzer 2100, and then quantified again using the KAPA Library Quantification kit. A separate single-read 150-cycle Illumina NextSeq 550 flow cell was used to sequence each immunoSEQ 96-well plate. Per the original workflow: Because only junctional sequences without quality scores were contained in the immunoSEQ output, filtering matching that applied to full-length reads could not be performed. Sequences were annotated with PyIR, a Python wrapper for IgBLAST v1.9, and V/J genes and CDR3 were assigned using IMGT germline references. Any read was removed if the V/J assignment was weak (E-value above 1e-6), the CDR3 was missing, or the read contained stop codons, out-of-frame junctions, or ambiguous translated residues. A V3J clonotype was defined by an identical inferred V gene, J gene, and CDR3 amino acid sequence. The percentage overlap between two repertoires was calculated by dividing the number of shared unique clonotypes by the size of the smaller repertoire. Richness of each repertoire was evaluated using RTK rarefaction, the Chao1 estimator, and Recon v2.1 estimates of unobserved clonotypes. OLGA was used to compute generation probabilities for all TCRbeta clonotypes that the gDNA method yielded from a handful of donors. The table comes from immuneACCESS by way of TCRdb, which keeps in-frame sequences with V and J called. Part of the clones is missing from these tables; in studies checked, under half for an unresolved V gene and the rest for unknown reasons. V and J calls and clone size come straight from that table; D and trimming were deduced from the DNA. The sample contains about 680,000 clones, 92% of them found a single time. The ten largest account for about 24% of the sample.

Input material: naive CD8+ T cells sorted from blood. Explained via the paper, the cell subset or site label denotes: CD45RA+CCR7+. Recombination connected TRBV5-6 to TRBJ1-1; the D region possibly corresponds to TRBD1 (5 bases align). The TCR sequence derives from a man aged 25 to 40 in good health. This receptor carries the CDR3 CASSSGGTEAFF. The DNA is as follows: TGTGCCAGCAGCTCTGGGGGGACTGAAGCTTTCTTT.